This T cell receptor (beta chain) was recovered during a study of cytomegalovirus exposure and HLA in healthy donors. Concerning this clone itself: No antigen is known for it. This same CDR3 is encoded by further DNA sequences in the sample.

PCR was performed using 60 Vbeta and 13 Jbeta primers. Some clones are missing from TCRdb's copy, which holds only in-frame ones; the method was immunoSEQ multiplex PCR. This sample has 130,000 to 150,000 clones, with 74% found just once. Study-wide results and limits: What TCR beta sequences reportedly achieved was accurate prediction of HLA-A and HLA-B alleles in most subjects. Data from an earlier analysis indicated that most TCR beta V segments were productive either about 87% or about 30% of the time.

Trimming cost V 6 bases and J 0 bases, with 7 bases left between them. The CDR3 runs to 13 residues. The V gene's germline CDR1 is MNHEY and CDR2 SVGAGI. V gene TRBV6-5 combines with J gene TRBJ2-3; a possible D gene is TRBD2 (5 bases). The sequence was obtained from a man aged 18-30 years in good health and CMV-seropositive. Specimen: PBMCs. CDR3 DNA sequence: TGTGCCAGCAGCAGGACTAGCACAGATACGCAGTATTTT. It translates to CASSRTSTDTQYF.